Given below is one TCR beta chain in context. No antigen is known for it. This CDR3 is 14 amino acids long. Germline trimming cut 6 bases from V and 6 bases from J; bases unmatched to any gene: 3. The germline gives CDR1 LNHDA, CDR2 SQIVND (reference sequence). Antigen-specific CD4+ T cell clonotypes were called by their expansion after viral peptide-pool culture in ViraFEST. Isolating CD4+ T cells followed more than eight days of culture. This person caught SARS-CoV-2 sometime from March to December 2020, and PCR testing confirmed the infection. In the cultures, half the medium was exchanged for IL-2 medium on days 3 and 7. The sample belongs to a study of vaccination effects on CD4 cells after COVID-19. Study-level background: Participants got two doses of BNT162b2 or mRNA-1273 vaccine. At 16 days and at one week before vaccination, samples were given by two convalescent patients.

Whole-study results and caveats: For convalescents, most of the spike-reactive clones seen post-vaccine were new vaccine-induced clones.

Data came from immunoSEQ multiplex PCR; TCRdb stores just in-frame clones and leaves some out. There are more than 20,000 clones in the sample; roughly two thirds occur only once, and less than 20% lies in the top ten. This sample comprised CD4+ T cells from PBMCs cultured with SARS-CoV-2 spike peptides, obtained before COVID-19 vaccination. The TCR was taken from a human donor who had a prior SARS-CoV-2 infection. V and J are TRBV19 and TRBJ1-5; TRBD1 matches 12 bases. This chain's CDR3 is CASRGQGASQPQHF. The CDR3 DNA reads TGTGCCAGTAGGGGACAGGGGGCATCTCAGCCCCAGCATTTT.